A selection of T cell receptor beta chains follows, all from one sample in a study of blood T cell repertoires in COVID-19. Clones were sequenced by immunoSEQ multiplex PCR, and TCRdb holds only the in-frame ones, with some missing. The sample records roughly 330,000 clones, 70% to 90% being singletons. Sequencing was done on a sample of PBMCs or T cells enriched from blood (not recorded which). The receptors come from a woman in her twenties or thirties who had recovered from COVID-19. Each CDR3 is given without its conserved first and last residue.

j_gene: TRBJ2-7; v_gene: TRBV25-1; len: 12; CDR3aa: ASSEQGPRYEQY
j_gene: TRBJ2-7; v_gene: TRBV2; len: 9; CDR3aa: ASTGGDEQY
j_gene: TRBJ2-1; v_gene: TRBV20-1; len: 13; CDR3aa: SGSPSGDLYNEQF
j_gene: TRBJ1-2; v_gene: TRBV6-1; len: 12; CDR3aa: ASSEGPGIYGYT
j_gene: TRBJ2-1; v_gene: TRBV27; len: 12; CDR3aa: ASSLLGERVEQF
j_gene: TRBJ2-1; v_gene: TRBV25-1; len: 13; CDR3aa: ASSDSGGDHNEQF
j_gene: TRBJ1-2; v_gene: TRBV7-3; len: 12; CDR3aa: ASSLIPTGENYT
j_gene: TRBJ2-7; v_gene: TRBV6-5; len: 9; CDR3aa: ASSSGVEQY
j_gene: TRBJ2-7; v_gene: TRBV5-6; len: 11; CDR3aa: ASSKQGTHEQY
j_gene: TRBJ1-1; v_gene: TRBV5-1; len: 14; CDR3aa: ASSLGTGPKGTEAF
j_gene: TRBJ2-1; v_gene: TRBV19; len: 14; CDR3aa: ASSPAGARGYNEQF
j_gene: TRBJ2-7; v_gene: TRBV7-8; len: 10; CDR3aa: ASSLFGDEQY
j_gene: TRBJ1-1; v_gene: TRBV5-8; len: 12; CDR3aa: ASSLGQGAGEAF
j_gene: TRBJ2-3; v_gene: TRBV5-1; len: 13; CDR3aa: ASSWDRGPTDTQY
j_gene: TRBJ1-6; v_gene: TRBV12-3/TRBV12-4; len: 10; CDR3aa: ASSPLAAPLH
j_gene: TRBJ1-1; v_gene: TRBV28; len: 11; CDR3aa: ASSYPRQAGAF
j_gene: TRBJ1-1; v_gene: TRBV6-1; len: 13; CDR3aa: ASSEIGTGGTEAF
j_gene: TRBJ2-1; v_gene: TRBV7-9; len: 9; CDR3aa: ASSFYNEQF
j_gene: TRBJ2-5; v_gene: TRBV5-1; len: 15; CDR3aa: ASSSPPNQGDQETQY
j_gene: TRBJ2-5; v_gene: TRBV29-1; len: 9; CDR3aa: SVEGGETQY